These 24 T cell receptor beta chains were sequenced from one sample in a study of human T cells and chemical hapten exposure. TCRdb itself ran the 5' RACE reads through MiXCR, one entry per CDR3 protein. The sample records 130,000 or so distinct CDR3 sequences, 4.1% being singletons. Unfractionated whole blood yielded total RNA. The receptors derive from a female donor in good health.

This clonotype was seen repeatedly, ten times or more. The DNA for the CDR3 is TGTGCCAGCACTTCTGACAGGAACATTCAGTACTTC. This encodes CASTSDRNIQYF. The chain links TRBV2 to TRBJ2-4; perhaps TRBD1 as D (6 bases). CDR3 length equals 12 residues. Trimming pared 7 bases from V and 7 bases from J, leaving 11 bases between. The germline V gene encodes CDR1 SNHLY and CDR2 FYNNEI.

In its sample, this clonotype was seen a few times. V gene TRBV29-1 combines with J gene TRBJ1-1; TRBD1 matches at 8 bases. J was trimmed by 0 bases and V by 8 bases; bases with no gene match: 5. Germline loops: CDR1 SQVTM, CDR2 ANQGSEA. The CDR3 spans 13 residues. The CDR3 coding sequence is TGCAGCCACACAGGGGGTATGAACACTGAAGCTTTCTTT. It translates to CSHTGGMNTEAFF. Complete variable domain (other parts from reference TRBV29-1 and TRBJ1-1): SAVISQKPSRDICQRGTSLTIQCQVDSQVTMMFWYRQQPGQSLTLIATANQGSEATYESGFVIDKFPISRPNLTFSTLTVSNMSPEDSSIYLCSHTGGMNTEAFFGQGTRLTVV.

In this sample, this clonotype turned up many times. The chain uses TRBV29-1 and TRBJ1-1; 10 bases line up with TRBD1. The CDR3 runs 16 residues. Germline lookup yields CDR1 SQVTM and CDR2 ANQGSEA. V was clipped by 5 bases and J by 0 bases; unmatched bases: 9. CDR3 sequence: CSVRGGTGVMNTEAFF. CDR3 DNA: TGCAGCGTTCGTGGGGGGACAGGGGTTATGAACACTGAAGCTTTCTTT.

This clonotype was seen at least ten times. As DNA, the CDR3 is TGTGCCAGCAGCCCTAGCAGGGTTGGAGATACGCAGTATTTT. It is translated as CASSPSRVGDTQYF. The rearrangement links TRBV7-2 to TRBJ2-3, with D perhaps assigned TRBD1 or TRBD2 (5 bases each). V was pared by 5 bases and J by 5 bases, with 14 bases between. The CDR3 is 14 residues long. The germline V gene has CDR1 SGHTA and CDR2 FQGNSA.

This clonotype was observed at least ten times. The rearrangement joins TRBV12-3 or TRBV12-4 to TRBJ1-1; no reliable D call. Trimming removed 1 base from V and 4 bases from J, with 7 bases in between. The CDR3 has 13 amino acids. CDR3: CASSLVVGTEAFF. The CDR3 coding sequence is TGTGCCAGCAGTTTAGTCGTGGGCACTGAAGCTTTCTTT.

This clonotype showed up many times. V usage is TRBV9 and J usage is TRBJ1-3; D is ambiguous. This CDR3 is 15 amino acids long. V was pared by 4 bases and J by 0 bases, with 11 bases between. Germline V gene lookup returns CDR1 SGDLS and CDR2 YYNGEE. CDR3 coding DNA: TGTGCCAGCAGCCCAGATCCCGGCTCTGGAAACACCATATATTTT. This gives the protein CASSPDPGSGNTIYF.

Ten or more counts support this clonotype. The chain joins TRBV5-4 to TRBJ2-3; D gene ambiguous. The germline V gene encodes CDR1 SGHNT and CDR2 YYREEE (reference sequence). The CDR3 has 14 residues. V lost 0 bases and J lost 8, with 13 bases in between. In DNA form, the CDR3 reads TGTGCCAGCAGCTTGGACCCTGGGGTCGCTACGCAGTATTTT. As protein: CASSLDPGVATQYF. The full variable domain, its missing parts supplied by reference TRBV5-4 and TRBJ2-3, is ETGVTQSPTHLIKTRGQQVTLRCSSQSGHNTVSWYQQALGQGPQFIFQYYREEENGRGNFPPRFSGLQFPNYSSELNVNALELDDSALYLCASSLDPGVATQYFGPGTRLTVL.

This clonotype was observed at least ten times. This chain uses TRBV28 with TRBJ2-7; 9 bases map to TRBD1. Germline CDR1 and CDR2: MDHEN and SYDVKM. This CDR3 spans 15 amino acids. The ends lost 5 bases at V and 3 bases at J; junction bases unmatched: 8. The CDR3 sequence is CASSPAGQGNYEQYF. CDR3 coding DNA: TGTGCCAGCAGTCCGGCCGGACAGGGGAACTACGAGCAGTACTTC.

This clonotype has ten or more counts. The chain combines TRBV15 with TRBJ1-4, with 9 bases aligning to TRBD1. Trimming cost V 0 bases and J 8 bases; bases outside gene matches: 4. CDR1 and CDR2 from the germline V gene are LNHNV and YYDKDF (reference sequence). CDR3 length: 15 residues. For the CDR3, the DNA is TGTGCCACCAGCAGAGATAGGGACAGGGACGAAAAACTGTTTTTT. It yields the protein CATSRDRDRDEKLFF.

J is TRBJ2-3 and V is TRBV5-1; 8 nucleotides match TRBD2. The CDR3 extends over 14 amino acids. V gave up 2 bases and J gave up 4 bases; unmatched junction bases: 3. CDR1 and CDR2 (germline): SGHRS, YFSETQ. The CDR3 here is CASSLAGVPDTQYF. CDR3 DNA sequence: TGCGCCAGCAGCTTAGCGGGGGTACCAGATACGCAGTATTTT. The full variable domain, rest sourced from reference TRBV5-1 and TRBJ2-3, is KAGVTQTPRYLIKTRGQQVTLSCSPISGHRSVSWYQQTPGQGLQFLFEYFSETQRNKGNFPGRFSGRQFSNSRSEMNVSTLELGDSALYLCASSLAGVPDTQYFGPGTRLTVL.

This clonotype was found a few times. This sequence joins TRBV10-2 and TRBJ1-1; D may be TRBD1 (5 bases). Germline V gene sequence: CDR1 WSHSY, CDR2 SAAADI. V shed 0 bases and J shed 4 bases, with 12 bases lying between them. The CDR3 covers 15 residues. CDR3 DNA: TGCGCCAGCAGTGAGTCGTTTCGGGGGTCCACTGAAGCTTTCTTT. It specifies CASSESFRGSTEAFF.

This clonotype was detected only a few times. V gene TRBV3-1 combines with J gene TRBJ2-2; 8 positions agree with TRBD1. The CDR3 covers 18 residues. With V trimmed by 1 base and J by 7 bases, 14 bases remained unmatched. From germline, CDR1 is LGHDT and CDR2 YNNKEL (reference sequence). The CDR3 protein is CASSQVPRGTGCGGELFF. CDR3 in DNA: TGTGCCAGCAGCCAAGTCCCCCGGGGGACAGGTTGCGGCGGGGAGCTGTTTTTT.

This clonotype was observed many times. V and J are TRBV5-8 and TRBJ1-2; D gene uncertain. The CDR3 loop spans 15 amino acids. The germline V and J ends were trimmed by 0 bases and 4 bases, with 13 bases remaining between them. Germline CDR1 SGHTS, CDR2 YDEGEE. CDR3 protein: CASSLAHRTFYGYTF. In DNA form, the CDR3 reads TGTGCCAGCAGCTTGGCCCACAGAACCTTCTATGGCTACACCTTC.

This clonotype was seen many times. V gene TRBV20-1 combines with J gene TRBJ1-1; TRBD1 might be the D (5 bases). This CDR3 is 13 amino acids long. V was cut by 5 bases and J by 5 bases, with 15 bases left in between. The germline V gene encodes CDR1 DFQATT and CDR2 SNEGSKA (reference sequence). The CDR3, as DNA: TGCAGTGCTTCTTCCGTAGGGGTTACTGAAGCTTTCTTT. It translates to CSASSVGVTEAFF.

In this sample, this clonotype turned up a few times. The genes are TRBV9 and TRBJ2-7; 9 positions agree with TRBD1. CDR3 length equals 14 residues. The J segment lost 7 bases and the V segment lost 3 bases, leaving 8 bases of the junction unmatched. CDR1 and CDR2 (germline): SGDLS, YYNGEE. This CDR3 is CASSAGTGMGEQYF. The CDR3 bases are TGTGCCAGCAGCGCAGGGACAGGGATGGGTGAGCAGTACTTC.

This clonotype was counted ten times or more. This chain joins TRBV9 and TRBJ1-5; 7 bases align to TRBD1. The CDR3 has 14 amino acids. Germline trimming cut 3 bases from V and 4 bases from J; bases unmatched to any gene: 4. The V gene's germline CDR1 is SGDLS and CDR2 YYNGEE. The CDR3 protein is CASSGTGANQPQHF. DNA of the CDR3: TGTGCCAGCAGCGGGACAGGAGCTAATCAGCCCCAGCATTTT.

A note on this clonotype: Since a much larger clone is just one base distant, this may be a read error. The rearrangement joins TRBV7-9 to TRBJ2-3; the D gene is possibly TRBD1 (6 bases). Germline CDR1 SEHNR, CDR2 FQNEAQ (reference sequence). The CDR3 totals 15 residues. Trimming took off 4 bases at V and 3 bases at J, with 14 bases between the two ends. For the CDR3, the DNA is TGTGCCAGCAGCTCCGGGACATGGAGAACAGATACGCAGTATTTT. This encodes CASSSGTWRTDTQYF.

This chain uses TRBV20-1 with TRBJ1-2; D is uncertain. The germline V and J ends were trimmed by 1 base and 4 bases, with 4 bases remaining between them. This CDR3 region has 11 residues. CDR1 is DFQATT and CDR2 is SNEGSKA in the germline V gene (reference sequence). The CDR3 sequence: CSARGGYGYTF. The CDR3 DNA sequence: TGCAGTGCTAGAGGGGGCTATGGCTACACCTTC.

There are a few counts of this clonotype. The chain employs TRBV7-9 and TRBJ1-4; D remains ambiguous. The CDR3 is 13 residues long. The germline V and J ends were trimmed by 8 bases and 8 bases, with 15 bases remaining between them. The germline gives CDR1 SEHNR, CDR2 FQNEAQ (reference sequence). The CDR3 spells CASRANRQEKLFF. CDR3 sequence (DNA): TGTGCCAGCCGGGCCAACAGACAAGAAAAACTGTTTTTT.

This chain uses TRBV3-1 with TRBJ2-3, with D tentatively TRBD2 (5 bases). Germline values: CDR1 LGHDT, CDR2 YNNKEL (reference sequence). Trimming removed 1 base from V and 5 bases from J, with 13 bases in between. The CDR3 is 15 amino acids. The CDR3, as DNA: TGTGCCAGCAGCCAAGCCTCCGATGCGGGAGATACGCAGTATTTT. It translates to CASSQASDAGDTQYF.

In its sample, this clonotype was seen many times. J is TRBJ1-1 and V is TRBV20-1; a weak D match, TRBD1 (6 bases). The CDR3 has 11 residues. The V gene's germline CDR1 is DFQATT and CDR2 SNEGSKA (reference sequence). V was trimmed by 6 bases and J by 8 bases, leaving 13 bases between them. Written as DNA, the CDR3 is TGCAGTGCCTCGCAGAGGGGGGAAGCTTTCTTT. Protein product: CSASQRGEAFF.

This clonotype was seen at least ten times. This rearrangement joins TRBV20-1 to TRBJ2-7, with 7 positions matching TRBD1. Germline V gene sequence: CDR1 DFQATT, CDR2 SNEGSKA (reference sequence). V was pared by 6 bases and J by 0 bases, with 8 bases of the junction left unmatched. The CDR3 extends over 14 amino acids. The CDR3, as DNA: TGCAGTGCCCCCCAGCCAGGGGGCTCCTACGAGCAGTACTTC. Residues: CSAPQPGGSYEQYF.

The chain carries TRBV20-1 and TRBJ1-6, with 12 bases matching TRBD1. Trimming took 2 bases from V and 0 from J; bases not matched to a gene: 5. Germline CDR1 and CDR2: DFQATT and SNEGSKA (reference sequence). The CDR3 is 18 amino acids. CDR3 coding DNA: TGCAGTGCTAGATGGGACAGGGGGCTATCCTCCTATAATTCACCCCTCCACTTT. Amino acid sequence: CSARWDRGLSSYNSPLHF.

The CDR3 nucleotides read TGCGCCAGCAGCCAAGTCGCAGTTCCCTACGAGCAGTACTTC. Translated, it gives CASSQVAVPYEQYF. This chain links TRBV4-1 with TRBJ2-7; D remains unclear. CDR1 MGHRA and CDR2 YSYEKL come from the germline V gene. V lost 1 base and J 2 bases, leaving 9 bases between the germline ends. This CDR3 comprises 14 residues.